This T cell receptor beta chain was captured by sequencing in a study of shared clonotypes between healthy human individuals. Overall study results and limits: Clonotypes shared by all four donors outscored non-shared clonotypes in generation probability.

As concerns this clone: Its antigen is not known. In the same sample, other DNA sequences code for this CDR3.

The protocol was immunoSEQ multiplex PCR, while the TCRdb copy is restricted to in-frame clones and leaves out a portion. The data show some 1 million clones, more than 65% seen once. This CDR3 contains 14 residues. Germline V gene sequence: CDR1 SGHDT, CDR2 YYEEEE. Trimming shortened V by 0 bases and J by 4 bases, and 9 bases separated the two germline ends. Sequencing input: memory CD4+ T cells sorted from blood. The subset denotes: CD45RA-negative fraction. The sequence was collected from a man in his late teens or twenties in good health. V is TRBV5-6 and J is TRBJ2-3; D is possibly TRBD1 (7 bases). The DNA of the CDR3 is TGTGCCAGCAGCTTGGGCAGGGGGGCAGATACGCAGTATTTT. It translates to CASSLGRGADTQYF.